Described below is a single T cell receptor beta chain sequence and its context. TCRdb's copy holds only in-frame clones and misses some; the assay was immunoSEQ multiplex PCR. This table holds under 450,000 clones, about 90% found once. This entry belongs to a study of blood T cell repertoires in COVID-19. The sequence was collected from a woman under 40 who had recovered from COVID-19. The specimen sequenced was PBMCs or T cells enriched from blood (not recorded which).

The CDR3 DNA reads TGTGCCAGCAGTGAAGCTTGGGACAGTCCTAGTGGCTACACCTTC. Translating it yields CASSEAWDSPSGYTF. V is TRBV2 and J is TRBJ1-2, with TRBD1 matching over 7 bases. Germline trimming cut 0 bases from V and 7 bases from J; bases unmatched to any gene: 8. Germline V lookup: CDR1 SNHLY, CDR2 FYNNEI. This CDR3 is 15 amino acids long.